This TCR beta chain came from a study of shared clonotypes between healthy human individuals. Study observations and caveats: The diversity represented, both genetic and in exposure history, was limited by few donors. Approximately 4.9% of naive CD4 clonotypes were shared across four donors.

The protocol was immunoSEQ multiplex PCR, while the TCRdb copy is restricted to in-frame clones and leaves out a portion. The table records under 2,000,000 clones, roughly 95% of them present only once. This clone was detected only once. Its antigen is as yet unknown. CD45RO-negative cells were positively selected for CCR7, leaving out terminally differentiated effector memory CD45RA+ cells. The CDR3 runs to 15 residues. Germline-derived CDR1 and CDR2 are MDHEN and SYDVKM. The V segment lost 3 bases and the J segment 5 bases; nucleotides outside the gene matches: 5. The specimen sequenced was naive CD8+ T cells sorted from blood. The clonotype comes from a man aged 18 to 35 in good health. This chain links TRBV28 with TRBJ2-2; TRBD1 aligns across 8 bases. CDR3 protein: CASSFGQGGTGELFF. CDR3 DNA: TGTGCCAGCAGTTTTGGACAGGGTGGAACCGGGGAGCTGTTTTTT.